These T cell receptor beta chains were read from a single sample in a study of shared clonotypes between healthy human individuals. Sequencing was performed with immunoSEQ multiplex PCR; in TCRdb, only in-frame clones are kept and a portion is missing. Of around 2,000,000 clones listed, around 95% are singletons. Specimen: naive CD4+ T cells sorted from blood. The receptor source for this set is a man aged 18 to 29 in good health. Both conserved end residues are part of each CDR3. A D gene is named only where the DNA matches it firmly. Clone size appears in some rows only: once, few, many, or a class for an expanded clone.

J gene	clone size	D gene	V gene	CDR3 DNA	CDR3 protein
TRBJ2-7	NA	NA	TRBV7-2	TGTGCCAGCAGCTTAACCGCATTCGAGCAGTACTTC	CASSLTAFEQYF
TRBJ1-3	NA	NA	TRBV14	TGTGCCAGCAGCCAAGGGTTGGGGTTTGGAAACACCATATATTTT	CASSQGLGFGNTIYF
TRBJ1-2	once	NA	TRBV7-9	TGTGCCAGCAGCTTAGATTGGAACCTTAACTATGGCTACACCTTC	CASSLDWNLNYGYTF
TRBJ2-7	once	TRBD1	TRBV14	TGTGCCAGCAGCCATAGACAGGGTGACTTCGATCGGCAGTACTTC	CASSHRQGDFDRQYF
TRBJ2-7	once	TRBD2	TRBV18	TGTGCCAGCTCAAACGGACTAGCGGGGGACGAGCAGTACTTC	CASSNGLAGDEQYF
TRBJ2-5	NA	NA	TRBV5-6	TGTGCCAGCAGCGCGTACCCAGCGACGTGGCAAGAGACCCAGTACTTC	CASSAYPATWQETQYF
TRBJ1-2	NA	TRBD1	TRBV6-5	TGTGCCAGCAGTTACTCGGACAGGGGGCGCTTTAGCTACACCTTC	CASSYSDRGRFSYTF
TRBJ1-4	NA	NA	TRBV19	TGTGCCAGTAGTATTTTGGGCGTTGGGCCGGAAAAACTGTTTTTT	CASSILGVGPEKLFF
TRBJ1-4	NA	TRBD1	TRBV9	TGTGCCAGCAGCGTAACCGGGACAGGGGTCATCGGCGGAGATGAAAAACTGTTTTTT	CASSVTGTGVIGGDEKLFF
TRBJ2-7	NA	NA	TRBV2	TGTGCCAGCAGCATTACAGGCCCCAGGTGGGAGCAGTACTTC	CASSITGPRWEQYF
TRBJ1-2	once	NA	TRBV21-1	TGTGCCAGCAGCGGCTCGGATGGGTGCTACACCTTC	CASSGSDGCYTF
TRBJ2-3	once	NA	TRBV4-1	TGCGCCAGCAGCCAAACCGTGCAGAGCACAGATACGCAGTATTTT	CASSQTVQSTDTQYF
TRBJ2-7	NA	NA	TRBV18	TGTGCCAGCTCACACTCGGCGCCCTACGAGCAGTACTTC	CASSHSAPYEQYF
TRBJ1-2	NA	NA	TRBV29-1	TGCAGCGTTGATTGGGCCGAAGGCTACACCTTC	CSVDWAEGYTF
TRBJ2-5	NA	NA	TRBV5-1	TGCGCCAGCATGCCAATTGGACCCGGCCAAGAGACCCAGTACTTC	CASMPIGPGQETQYF
TRBJ1-1	once	NA	TRBV6-6	TGTGCCAGCAGTCAACAGGGGAACACTGAAGCTTTCTTT	CASSQQGNTEAFF
TRBJ1-1	NA	NA	TRBV7-2	TGTGCCAGCAGCTCTTTAGTAGGAATCACTGAAGCTTTCTTT	CASSSLVGITEAFF
TRBJ1-5	NA	NA	TRBV6-1	TGTGCCAGCAGTGAAGGGGGATTGGGGTATAGCAATCAGCCCCAGCATTTT	CASSEGGLGYSNQPQHF
TRBJ2-1	once	TRBD2	TRBV7-2	TGTGCCAGCAGCTTGTCGGCGGGAGGGCTGTTCTTC	CASSLSAGGLFF
TRBJ2-7	NA	NA	TRBV5-6	TGTGCCAGCAGTTCCGGGACCAGTTTCTACGAGCAGTACTTC	CASSSGTSFYEQYF
TRBJ2-1	NA	TRBD2	TRBV7-3	TGTGCCAGCAGCTTAGATACTAGCGGGACCTACAATGAGCAGTTCTTC	CASSLDTSGTYNEQFF
TRBJ2-2	NA	NA	TRBV7-3	TGTGCCAGCAGCTTATTAGGGGCGGACGGGGAGCTGTTTTTT	CASSLLGADGELFF
TRBJ1-2	NA	NA	TRBV18	TGTGCCAGCTCACCGGGGAACTATGGCTACACCTTC	CASSPGNYGYTF
TRBJ1-1	NA	NA	TRBV6-5	TGTGCCAGCAGTTACTCGATCGGGGGAGTGAACACTGAAGCTTTCTTT	CASSYSIGGVNTEAFF
TRBJ1-3	NA	NA	TRBV15	TGTGCCACCAGCAGAGATATAGGAGGCTCTGGAAACACCATATATTTT	CATSRDIGGSGNTIYF
TRBJ1-5	NA	TRBD1	TRBV6-1	TGTGCCAGCCAACTCGACAGGGATCGGAATCAGCCCCAGCATTTT	CASQLDRDRNQPQHF
TRBJ1-6	NA	NA	TRBV25-1	TGTGCCAGCAGTGACTCGACGGTTACGAATTCACCCCTCCACTTT	CASSDSTVTNSPLHF
TRBJ2-7	NA	TRBD2	TRBV5-1	TGCGCCAGCAGCTCGGGACTAGACCCCTACGAGCAGTACTTC	CASSSGLDPYEQYF
TRBJ2-2	NA	NA	TRBV19	TGTGCCAGTAGTATCGGCGCGAACACCGGGGAGCTGTTTTTT	CASSIGANTGELFF
TRBJ2-7	NA	NA	TRBV28	TGTGCCAGCAGCGAGGGTGGAAGCGAGCAGTACTTC	CASSEGGSEQYF
TRBJ2-3	NA	NA	TRBV5-4	TGTGCCAGCAGCTTGGGTCTAGCGAGCGTCACAGATACGCAGTATTTT	CASSLGLASVTDTQYF
TRBJ2-1	NA	NA	TRBV5-5	TGTGCCAGCAGCTTTCAACATGAGCAGTTCTTC	CASSFQHEQFF
TRBJ2-1	NA	NA	TRBV5-1	TGCGCCAGCAGCTTGGAGGGGGAAAGAAATGAGCAGTTCTTC	CASSLEGERNEQFF
TRBJ1-2	NA	NA	TRBV7-9	TGTGCCAGCAGCCTAGGGGAATCAGCTGGCTACACCTTC	CASSLGESAGYTF
TRBJ2-7	NA	NA	TRBV7-2	TGTGCCAGCAGCCTATGGGTGGGGGGACTGGGCGAGCAGTACTTC	CASSLWVGGLGEQYF
TRBJ1-1	NA	NA	TRBV11-3	TGTGCCAGCAGCTTCAACAGGGACACTGAAGCTTTCTTT	CASSFNRDTEAFF
TRBJ1-6	few	NA	TRBV30	TGTGCCTGGAGTGTACAGGGCAATTCACCCCTCCACTTT	CAWSVQGNSPLHF
TRBJ1-4	NA	NA	TRBV5-1	TGCGCCAGCAGCTTAAACCCCTCTGTAGCGGGGACTAATGAAAAACTGTTTTTT	CASSLNPSVAGTNEKLFF
TRBJ2-5	NA	NA	TRBV11-2	TGTGCCAGCAGTACCACGGGCCAACAAGAGACCCAGTACTTC	CASSTTGQQETQYF
TRBJ2-5	NA	NA	TRBV9	TGTGCCAGCAGCCCGACGGGACGGGGGACCCAGTACTTC	CASSPTGRGTQYF
TRBJ1-2	NA	TRBD1	TRBV27	TGTGCCAGCACTTCCCCGGACAGGGGGGTCTATGGCTACACCTTC	CASTSPDRGVYGYTF
TRBJ1-1	NA	TRBD1	TRBV7-2	TGTGCCACCCGGCCCGCAGGGGGGAATACTGAAGCTTTCTTT	CATRPAGGNTEAFF
TRBJ2-7	NA	NA	TRBV11-2	TGTGCCAGCAGCTTCAGTTGGGACTCCTACGAGCAGTACTTC	CASSFSWDSYEQYF
TRBJ2-3	NA	TRBD1	TRBV6-5	TGTGCCAGCAGTCGGCGACAGGGAACGACAGATACGCAGTATTTT	CASSRRQGTTDTQYF
TRBJ1-3	NA	NA	TRBV7-2	TGTGCCAGCAGCTTTGAGTTCTCTGGAAACACCATATATTTT	CASSFEFSGNTIYF
TRBJ2-5	NA	NA	TRBV6-5	TGTGCCAGCAGTCTCACAGGGGAGCGGGAGCAGTACTTC	CASSLTGEREQYF
TRBJ2-4	NA	TRBD2	TRBV7-2	TGTGCCAGCAGCTTAGAACTAGCGGGAGTCAAAAACATTCAGTACTTC	CASSLELAGVKNIQYF
TRBJ2-1	NA	NA	TRBV2	TGTGCCAGCAGTGTAGTGTCCCCGTGGAGGAATGAGCAGTTCTTC	CASSVVSPWRNEQFF
TRBJ2-7	NA	TRBD2	TRBV11-2	TGTGCCAGCAGCTTTAAGAGCGGGAGGGCCGAATCCTACGAGCAGTACTTC	CASSFKSGRAESYEQYF